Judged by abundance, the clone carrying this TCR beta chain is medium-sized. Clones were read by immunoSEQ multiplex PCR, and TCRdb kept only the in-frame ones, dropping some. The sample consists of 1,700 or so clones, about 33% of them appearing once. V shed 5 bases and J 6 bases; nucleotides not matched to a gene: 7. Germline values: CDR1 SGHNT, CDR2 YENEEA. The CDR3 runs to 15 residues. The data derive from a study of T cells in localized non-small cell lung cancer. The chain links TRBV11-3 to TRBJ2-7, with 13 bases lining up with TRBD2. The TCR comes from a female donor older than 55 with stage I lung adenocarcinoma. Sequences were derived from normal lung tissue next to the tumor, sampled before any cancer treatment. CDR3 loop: CASSTGTSGAGEQYF. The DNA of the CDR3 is TGTGCCAGCAGCACGGGGACTAGCGGGGCGGGCGAGCAGTACTTC.